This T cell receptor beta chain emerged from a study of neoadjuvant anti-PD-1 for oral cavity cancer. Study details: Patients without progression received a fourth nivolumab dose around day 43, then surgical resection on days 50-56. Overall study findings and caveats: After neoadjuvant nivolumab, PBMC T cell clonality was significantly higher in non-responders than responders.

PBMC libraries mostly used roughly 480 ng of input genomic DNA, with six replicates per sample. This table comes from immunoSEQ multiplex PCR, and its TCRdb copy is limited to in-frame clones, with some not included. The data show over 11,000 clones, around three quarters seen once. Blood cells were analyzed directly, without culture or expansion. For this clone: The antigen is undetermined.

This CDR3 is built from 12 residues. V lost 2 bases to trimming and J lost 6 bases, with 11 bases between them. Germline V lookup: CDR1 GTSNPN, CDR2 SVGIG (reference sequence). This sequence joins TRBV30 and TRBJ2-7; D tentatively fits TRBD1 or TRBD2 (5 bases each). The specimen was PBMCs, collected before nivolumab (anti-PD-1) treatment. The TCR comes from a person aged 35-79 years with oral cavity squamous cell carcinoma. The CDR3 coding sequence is TGTGCCTGGAGTCAACAGGCGGGCGAGCAGTACTTC. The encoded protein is CAWSQQAGEQYF.